The sequence of this T cell receptor beta chain was determined in a study of blood T cell repertoires in COVID-19. Across the whole study: The United States, Italy and Spain were the sources of the acute and convalescent COVID-19 samples.

Per the authors' pipeline: Reference gene primer amplification gave nucleated cell count estimates. This table comes from immunoSEQ multiplex PCR, and its TCRdb copy is limited to in-frame clones, with some not included. V and J calls plus clone size are reproduced from that table; the DNA served to infer D and trimming. Of 29,000 or so clones in the sample, about 88% were seen once. Trimming at V came to 6 bases and at J to 1 base, leaving 2 bases not matched to a gene. Germline V gene sequence: CDR1 MDHEN, CDR2 SYDVKM. The CDR3 has 14 residues. Sequencing used peripheral blood. This TCR was recovered from a human donor in a cohort sampled during active COVID-19. The donor label of this sample is uncertain. The rearrangement links TRBV28 to TRBJ2-2, with TRBD1 matching 7 bases. CDR3 region: CASSRGWNTGELFF. DNA of the CDR3: TGTGCCAGCAGCAGGGGGTGGAACACCGGGGAGCTGTTTTTT.